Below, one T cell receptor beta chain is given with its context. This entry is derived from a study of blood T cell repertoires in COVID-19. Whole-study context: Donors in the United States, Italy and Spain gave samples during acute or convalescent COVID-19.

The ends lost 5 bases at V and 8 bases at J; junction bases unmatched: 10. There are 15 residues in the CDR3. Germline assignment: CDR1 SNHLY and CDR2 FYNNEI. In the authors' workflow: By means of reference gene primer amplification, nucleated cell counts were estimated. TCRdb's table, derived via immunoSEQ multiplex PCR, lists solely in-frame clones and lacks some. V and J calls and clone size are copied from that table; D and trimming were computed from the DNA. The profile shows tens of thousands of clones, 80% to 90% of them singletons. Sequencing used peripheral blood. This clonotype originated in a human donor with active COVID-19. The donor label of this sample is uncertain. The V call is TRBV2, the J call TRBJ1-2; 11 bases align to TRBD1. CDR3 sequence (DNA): TGTGCCAGCAGTCCTAGCCGCGGACAGGGGGCCGGCTACACCTTC. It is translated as CASSPSRGQGAGYTF.